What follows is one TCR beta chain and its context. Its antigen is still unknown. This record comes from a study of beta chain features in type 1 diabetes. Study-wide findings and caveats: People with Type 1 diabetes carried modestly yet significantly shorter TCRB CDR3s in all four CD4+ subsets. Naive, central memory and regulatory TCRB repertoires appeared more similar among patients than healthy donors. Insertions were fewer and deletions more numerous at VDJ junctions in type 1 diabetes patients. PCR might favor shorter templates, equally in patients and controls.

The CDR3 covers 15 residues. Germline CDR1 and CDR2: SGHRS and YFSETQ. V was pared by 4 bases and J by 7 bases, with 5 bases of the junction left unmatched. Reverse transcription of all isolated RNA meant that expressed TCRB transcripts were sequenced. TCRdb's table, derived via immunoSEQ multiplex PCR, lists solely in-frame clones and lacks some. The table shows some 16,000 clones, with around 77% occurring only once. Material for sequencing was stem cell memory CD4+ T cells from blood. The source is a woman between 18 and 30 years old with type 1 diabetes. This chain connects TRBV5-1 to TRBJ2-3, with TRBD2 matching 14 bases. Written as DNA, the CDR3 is TGCGCCAGCAGCGATGGGACTAGCGGGAGAAATACGCAGTATTTT. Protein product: CASSDGTSGRNTQYF.